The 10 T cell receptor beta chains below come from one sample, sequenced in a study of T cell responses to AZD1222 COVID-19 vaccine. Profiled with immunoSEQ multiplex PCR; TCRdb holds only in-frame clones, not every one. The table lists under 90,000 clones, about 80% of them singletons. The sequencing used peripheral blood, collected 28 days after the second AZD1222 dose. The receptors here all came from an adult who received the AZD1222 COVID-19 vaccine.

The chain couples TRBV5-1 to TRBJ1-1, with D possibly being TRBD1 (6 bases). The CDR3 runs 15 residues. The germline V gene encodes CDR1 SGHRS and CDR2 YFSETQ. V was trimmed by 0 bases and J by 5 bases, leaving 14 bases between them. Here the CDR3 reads CASSLGGGLDTEAFF. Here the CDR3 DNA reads TGCGCCAGCAGCTTGGGTGGGGGGCTGGATACTGAAGCTTTCTTT.

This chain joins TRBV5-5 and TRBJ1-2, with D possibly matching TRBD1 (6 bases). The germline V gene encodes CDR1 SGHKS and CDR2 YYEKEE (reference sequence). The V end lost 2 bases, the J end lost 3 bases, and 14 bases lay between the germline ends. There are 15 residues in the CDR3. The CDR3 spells CASSFVAGEDYGYTF. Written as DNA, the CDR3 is TGTGCCAGCAGCTTCGTGGCAGGGGAAGACTATGGCTACACCTTC.

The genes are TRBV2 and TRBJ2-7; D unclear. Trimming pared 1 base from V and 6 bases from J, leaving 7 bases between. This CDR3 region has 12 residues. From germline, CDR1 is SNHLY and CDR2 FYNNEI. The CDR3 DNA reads TGTGCCAGCAGTGAAGGTGGTCCCGAGCAGTACTTC. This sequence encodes CASSEGGPEQYF.

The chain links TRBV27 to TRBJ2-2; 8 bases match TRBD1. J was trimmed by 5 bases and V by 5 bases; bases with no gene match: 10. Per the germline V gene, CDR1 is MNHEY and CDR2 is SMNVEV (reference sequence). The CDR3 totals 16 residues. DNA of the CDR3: TGTGCCAGCAGTAGCGGTCGACAGGGGCCGACCGGGGAGCTGTTTTTT. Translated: CASSSGRQGPTGELFF.

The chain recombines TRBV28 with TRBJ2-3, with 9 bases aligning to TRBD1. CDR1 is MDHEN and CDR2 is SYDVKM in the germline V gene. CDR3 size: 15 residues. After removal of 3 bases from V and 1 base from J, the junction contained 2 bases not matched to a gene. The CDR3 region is CASSFRTGGTDTQYF. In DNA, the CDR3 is TGTGCCAGCAGTTTCCGGACAGGGGGCACAGATACGCAGTATTTT.

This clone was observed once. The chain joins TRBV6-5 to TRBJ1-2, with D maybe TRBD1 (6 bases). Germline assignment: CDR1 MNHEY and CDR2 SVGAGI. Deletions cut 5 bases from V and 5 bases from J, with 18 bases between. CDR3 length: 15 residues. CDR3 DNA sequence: TGTGCCAGCAGTCCCCGGAGGACAGCGAATTATGGCTACACCTTC. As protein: CASSPRRTANYGYTF.

CDR3 coding DNA: TGTGCCAGCAGTCTACAGGGATCACAAGAGACCCAGTACTTC. Translating gives CASSLQGSQETQYF. V gene TRBV28 combines with J gene TRBJ2-5, with a tentative D call TRBD1 (6 bases). The CDR3 contains 14 residues. CDR1 and CDR2 from the germline V gene are MDHEN and SYDVKM. The ends were cut back, 5 bases at V and 2 bases at J, with 12 bases in the middle.

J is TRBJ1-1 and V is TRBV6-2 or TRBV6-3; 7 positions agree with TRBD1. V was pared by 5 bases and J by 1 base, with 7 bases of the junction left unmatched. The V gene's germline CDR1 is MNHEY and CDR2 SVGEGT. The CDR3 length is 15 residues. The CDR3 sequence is CASSDTGTANTEAFF. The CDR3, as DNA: TGTGCCAGCAGTGACACCGGGACAGCGAACACTGAAGCTTTCTTT.

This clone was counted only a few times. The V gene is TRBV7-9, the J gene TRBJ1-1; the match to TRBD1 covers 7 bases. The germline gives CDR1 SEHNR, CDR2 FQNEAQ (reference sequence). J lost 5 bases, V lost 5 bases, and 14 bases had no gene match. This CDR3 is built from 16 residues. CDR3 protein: CASSPRPSGQSTEAFF. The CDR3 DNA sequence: TGTGCCAGCAGCCCTCGCCCCTCGGGACAGTCGACTGAAGCTTTCTTT.

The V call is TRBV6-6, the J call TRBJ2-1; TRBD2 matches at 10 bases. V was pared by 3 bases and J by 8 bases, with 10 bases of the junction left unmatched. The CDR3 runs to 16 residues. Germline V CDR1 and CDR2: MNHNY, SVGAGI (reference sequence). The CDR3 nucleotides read TGTGCCAGCAGTTATCGGCAGGAGCGGGAGGGGTATGAGCAGTTCTTC. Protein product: CASSYRQEREGYEQFF.